This entry describes one T cell receptor beta chain. These data originate in a study of cytomegalovirus exposure and HLA in healthy donors. The germline gives CDR1 MDHEN, CDR2 SYDVKM. Deletions cut 3 bases from V and 5 bases from J, with 13 bases between. The CDR3 has 14 residues. Primers for the PCR totalled 60 Vbeta and 13 Jbeta. TCRdb's table, derived via immunoSEQ multiplex PCR, lists solely in-frame clones and lacks some. The sample carries tens of thousands of clones, 78% recorded once. What was sequenced was PBMCs. This clonotype originated in a male donor in good health and CMV-seropositive. This rearrangement joins TRBV28 to TRBJ1-2; D is unresolved. CDR3 nucleotides: TGTGCCAGCAGTTTGACCGCACGGAGTTATGGCTACACCTTC. It encodes CASSLTARSYGYTF.